Here is one TCR beta chain with its context. Its antigen is undetermined. Participants living with HIV all received treatment in the United States. Prior to DNA extraction, the samples held roughly 0.9-10 million cryopreserved PBMC. Looked up from germline, CDR1 is SEHNR and CDR2 is FQNEAQ (reference sequence). CDR3 length equals 15 residues. With 4 bases clipped from V and 5 bases from J, the junction kept 10 bases outside the gene matches. immunoSEQ v3.0 was run at survey level. TCRdb's copy holds only in-frame clones and misses some; the assay was immunoSEQ multiplex PCR. The sample has about 39,000 clones; about 86% are singletons. This record comes from a study of long-term antiretroviral therapy in people with HIV. Study-wide background: Initial samples were collected about a decade before the 2015 immediate-ART recommendation. Study outcomes and limitations: Clonal populations expanded prior to ART predominated within the repertoire at all time points.

The source was unsorted PBMCs, collected 1.2 years after starting antiretroviral therapy. The chain carries TRBV7-9 and TRBJ2-5, with 7 bases aligning to TRBD1. This TCR came from a woman between 50 and 59 years old with HIV. This CDR3 is CASSSQTGLVETQYF. CDR3 DNA: TGTGCCAGCAGCTCCCAGACAGGGCTGGTGGAGACCCAGTACTTC.